This T cell receptor (beta chain) was captured in a study of Tregs in tolerant kidney transplant recipients. Method: immunoSEQ multiplex PCR; TCRdb's copy keeps in-frame clones and lacks some. Of fewer than 100,000 clones listed, approximately 90% were seen once; the top ten hold 0.34%. The CDR3 has 13 amino acids. The germline CDR1 and CDR2 sequences are SNHLY and FYNNEI. Trimming stripped 4 bases from V and 8 bases from J, with 11 bases between. The receptor was derived from a human donor who received a combined kidney and bone marrow transplant. This sample comprised Tregs from blood, obtained before the transplant. The chain has TRBV2 and TRBJ1-4; D gene uncertain. In nucleotides, the CDR3 is TGTGCCAGCAGTGGGCCCCCTGCGGAAAAACTGTTTTTT. It encodes CASSGPPAEKLFF.